This T cell receptor beta chain comes out of a study of blood T cell repertoires in COVID-19. Study summary: PBMCs, B-cell-depleted T cells, or T cells were the source of the cDNA or gDNA that made up the material.

Ages ranged from about 18 to 89 years, with residence in 24 US areas. Assignment of participants to cohorts was predicated upon participant-reported clinical history. In the authors' workflow: Estimates of nucleated cell counts were drawn from the amplification of reference gene primers. TCRdb keeps only in-frame clones here, not all; method: immunoSEQ multiplex PCR. The V and J calls and clone size are taken from that table; D and trimming were inferred from the DNA. The table has about 170,000 clones, approximately 91% seen once. Trimming took 6 bases from V and 4 from J; bases not matched to a gene: 4. This CDR3 region has 14 residues. The germline CDR1 and CDR2 sequences are SNHLY and FYNNEI. This clone appeared a single time.

This sequence was found in a woman aged 18 to 35 who had recovered from COVID-19. Specimen: PBMCs or T cells enriched from blood (not recorded which). This sequence joins TRBV2 and TRBJ1-5, with 9 nucleotides matching TRBD1. The CDR3 DNA sequence: TGTGCCAGCAGAGGGACAGGGACTAATCAGCCCCAGCATTTT. Amino acid sequence: CASRGTGTNQPQHF.